Listed below are T cell receptor beta chains from one sample, sequenced in a study of blood T cell repertoires in COVID-19. TCRdb's table, derived via immunoSEQ multiplex PCR, lists solely in-frame clones and lacks some. Of 150,000 to 200,000 clones listed, roughly 88% are singletons. Sequencing was done on a sample of PBMCs or T cells enriched from blood (not recorded which). All receptors derive from a man aged 45-60 years who had recovered from COVID-19. The CDR3 runs from the conserved cysteine through the conserved F or W. Fields, in order: J gene, V gene, clone size, D gene, CDR3 protein, CDR3 DNA. A D gene is named only where the DNA matches it firmly. Only some rows state a clone size, as once, few, many or a class for expanded clones.

j_call: TRBJ2-7
v_call: TRBV3-1/TRBV3-2
clone_size: NA
d_call: NA
cdr3_aa: CASSPTGFRIEQYF
cdr3_nt: TGTGCCAGCAGCCCAACAGGGTTTAGGATAGAGCAGTACTTC

j_call: TRBJ1-1
v_call: TRBV6-6
clone_size: NA
d_call: NA
cdr3_aa: CASPRESGTEAFF
cdr3_nt: TGTGCCAGTCCGCGGGAAAGTGGAACTGAAGCTTTCTTT

j_call: TRBJ2-7
v_call: TRBV5-1
clone_size: NA
d_call: TRBD1
cdr3_aa: CASSLVRGSAGGHEQYF
cdr3_nt: TGCGCCAGCAGCTTGGTTCGCGGTTCGGCAGGGGGTCACGAGCAGTACTTC

j_call: TRBJ1-1
v_call: TRBV19
clone_size: NA
d_call: TRBD1
cdr3_aa: CASSIGDRVVGTEAFF
cdr3_nt: TGTGCCAGTAGTATAGGGGACAGGGTGGTTGGGACTGAAGCTTTCTTT

j_call: TRBJ1-1
v_call: TRBV2
clone_size: NA
d_call: NA
cdr3_aa: CASSETRSGTEAFF
cdr3_nt: TGTGCCAGCAGTGAGACCCGGTCGGGCACTGAAGCTTTCTTT

j_call: TRBJ1-2
v_call: TRBV18
clone_size: NA
d_call: TRBD1
cdr3_aa: CASSPSNSAGGVSYGYTF
cdr3_nt: TGTGCCAGCTCACCATCGAATTCTGCAGGGGGCGTAAGCTATGGCTACACCTTC

j_call: TRBJ2-1
v_call: TRBV10-3
clone_size: once
d_call: NA
cdr3_aa: CAISEQTVSYNEQFF
cdr3_nt: TGTGCCATCAGTGAACAAACAGTCTCCTACAATGAGCAGTTCTTC

j_call: TRBJ2-3
v_call: TRBV10-1
clone_size: few
d_call: TRBD2
cdr3_aa: CASSPGLAGGEDTQYF
cdr3_nt: TGCGCCAGCAGTCCCGGACTAGCGGGAGGGGAAGATACGCAGTATTTT

j_call: TRBJ2-1
v_call: TRBV6-5
clone_size: NA
d_call: NA
cdr3_aa: CASSPTRLDNEQFF
cdr3_nt: TGTGCCAGCAGTCCAACCAGACTAGACAATGAGCAGTTCTTC

j_call: TRBJ2-5
v_call: TRBV7-9
clone_size: few
d_call: NA
cdr3_aa: CASSLVVIRETQYF
cdr3_nt: TGTGCCAGCAGCTTAGTTGTCATCCGGGAGACCCAGTACTTC

j_call: TRBJ2-6
v_call: TRBV5-1
clone_size: NA
d_call: NA
cdr3_aa: CASTFSDFPGANVLTF
cdr3_nt: TGCGCCAGCACCTTCTCGGACTTCCCTGGGGCCAACGTCCTGACTTTC

j_call: TRBJ2-1
v_call: TRBV7-2
clone_size: NA
d_call: TRBD1
cdr3_aa: CASSLGGTGAYNEQFF
cdr3_nt: TGTGCCAGCAGCTTAGGTGGGACAGGGGCCTACAATGAGCAGTTCTTC

j_call: TRBJ2-1
v_call: TRBV19
clone_size: NA
d_call: TRBD2
cdr3_aa: CASSTAGLTSGVRSSYNEQFF
cdr3_nt: TGTGCCAGTAGTACGGCGGGACTCACTAGCGGGGTTCGAAGCTCCTACAATGAGCAGTTCTTC

j_call: TRBJ1-5
v_call: TRBV7-9
clone_size: once
d_call: NA
cdr3_aa: CASSSRNNQPQHF
cdr3_nt: TGTGCCAGCAGCTCCAGAAACAATCAGCCCCAGCATTTT

j_call: TRBJ1-6
v_call: TRBV6-5
clone_size: NA
d_call: TRBD1
cdr3_aa: CAIQGPNSPLHF
cdr3_nt: TGTGCCATACAGGGGCCGAATTCACCCCTCCACTTT

j_call: TRBJ1-1
v_call: TRBV7-3
clone_size: NA
d_call: NA
cdr3_aa: CASSISPVNTEAFF
cdr3_nt: TGTGCCAGCAGCATATCACCAGTGAACACTGAAGCTTTCTTT

j_call: TRBJ2-5
v_call: TRBV6-6
clone_size: few
d_call: TRBD2
cdr3_aa: CASSFTGGRRETQYF
cdr3_nt: TGTGCCAGCAGTTTCACGGGGGGGCGTAGAGAGACCCAGTACTTC

j_call: TRBJ1-5
v_call: TRBV6-1
clone_size: NA
d_call: TRBD1
cdr3_aa: CASSEQGVNQPQHF
cdr3_nt: TGTGCCAGCAGTGAACAGGGGGTCAATCAGCCCCAGCATTTT

j_call: TRBJ2-7
v_call: TRBV5-5
clone_size: once
d_call: TRBD1
cdr3_aa: CASKPGQNYEQYF
cdr3_nt: TGTGCCAGCAAACCGGGACAGAACTACGAGCAGTACTTC

j_call: TRBJ2-3
v_call: TRBV27
clone_size: once
d_call: TRBD2
cdr3_aa: CASSWGLAGGFADTQYF
cdr3_nt: TGTGCCAGCAGTTGGGGCCTAGCGGGGGGATTCGCAGATACGCAGTATTTT

j_call: TRBJ1-2
v_call: TRBV19
clone_size: NA
d_call: NA
cdr3_aa: CASSLHSGQSNGYTF
cdr3_nt: TGTGCCAGTAGTCTACACTCCGGACAGTCCAATGGCTACACCTTC

j_call: TRBJ2-2
v_call: TRBV11-2
clone_size: NA
d_call: NA
cdr3_aa: CASSPTVLTGELFF
cdr3_nt: TGTGCCAGCAGCCCCACGGTTCTCACCGGGGAGCTGTTTTTT

j_call: TRBJ2-7
v_call: TRBV7-6
clone_size: NA
d_call: NA
cdr3_aa: CASSNTYEQYF
cdr3_nt: TGTGCCAGCAGCAACACCTACGAGCAGTACTTC